This T cell receptor (beta chain) was found in a study of OX40 agonist ivuxolimab in advanced cancers. Whole-study context: At doses from 0.01 to 10 mg/kg, patients were given intravenous ivuxolimab every 2 weeks. General study points: More expanded clones were found, on average, in CD8+ than in CD4+ T cells.

About this clone itself: Its cognate antigen is unknown.

The data were produced by immunoSEQ multiplex PCR, yet TCRdb's version contains in-frame clones alone and is incomplete. The sample shows approximately 70,000 clones, approximately 92% of them seen only once. CDR3 length: 17 residues. The V gene's germline CDR1 is SGHTA and CDR2 FQGNSA. The V gene lost 1 base and the J gene lost 2 bases, with 17 bases spanning the gap. The V and J genes are TRBV7-2 and TRBJ1-2; tentative D call: TRBD1 (5 bases). Sample: CD4+ or CD8+ T cells sorted from blood, taken in a trial of the OX40 agonist ivuxolimab. This TCR was recovered from an adult with an advanced solid tumor such as melanoma, head and neck, liver or kidney cancer. CDR3 sequence: CASSLVSWGRENYGYTF. CDR3 sequence (DNA): TGTGCCAGCAGCTTAGTCAGTTGGGGCAGGGAAAACTATGGCTACACCTTC.